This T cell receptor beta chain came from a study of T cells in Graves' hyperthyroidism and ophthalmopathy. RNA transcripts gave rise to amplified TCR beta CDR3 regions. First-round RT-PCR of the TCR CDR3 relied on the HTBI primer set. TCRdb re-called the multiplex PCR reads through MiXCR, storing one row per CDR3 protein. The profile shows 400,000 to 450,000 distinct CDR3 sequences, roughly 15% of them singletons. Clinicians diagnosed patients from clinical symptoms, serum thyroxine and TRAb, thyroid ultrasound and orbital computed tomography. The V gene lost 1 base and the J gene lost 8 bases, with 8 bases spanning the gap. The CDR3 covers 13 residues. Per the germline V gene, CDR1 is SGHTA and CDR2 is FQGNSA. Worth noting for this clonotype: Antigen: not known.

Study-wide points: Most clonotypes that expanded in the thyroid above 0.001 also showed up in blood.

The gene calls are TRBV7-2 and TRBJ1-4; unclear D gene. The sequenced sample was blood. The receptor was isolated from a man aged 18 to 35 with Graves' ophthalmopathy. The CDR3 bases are TGTGCCAGCAGCTTAGACGCACGGGAAAAACTGTTTTTT. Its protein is CASSLDAREKLFF.